The present TCR beta chain was sequenced within a study of blood T cell repertoires in COVID-19. The wider study: Whether acute or convalescent, the COVID-19 samples came from the United States, Italy and Spain. PBMCs, B-cell-depleted T cells, or T cells were the source of the cDNA or gDNA that made up the material.

V was shortened by 1 base and J by 0 bases, with 12 bases between the two germline ends. Germline CDR1 and CDR2: LNHDA and SQIVND (reference sequence). This CDR3 is built from 16 residues. Original processing notes: Using reference gene primer amplification, nucleated cell counts were estimated. Data came from immunoSEQ multiplex PCR; TCRdb stores just in-frame clones and leaves some out. Clonal size and the V and J genes are those of that table, whereas D and trimming came from the DNA. The sample shows roughly 180,000 clones, 75% to 80% of them seen only once. The receptor's source is a woman in her fifties or sixties with active or convalescent COVID-19. The sequenced sample consisted of peripheral blood. The genes are TRBV19 and TRBJ1-1, with D maybe TRBD1 (5 bases). The CDR3 sequence: CASSIARGSVNTEAFF. The CDR3 bases are TGTGCCAGTAGTATAGCCCGGGGGTCTGTGAACACTGAAGCTTTCTTT.